This TCR beta chain was obtained from a study of T cells in Graves' hyperthyroidism and ophthalmopathy. RNA transcripts served as the template for amplifying TCR beta CDR3 regions. The TCR CDR3 was amplified in a first-round RT-PCR using the HTBI primer set. TCRdb passed the multiplex PCR reads through MiXCR, listing each CDR3 protein once. Of hundreds of thousands of distinct CDR3 sequences detected, just over 35% appear once; the ten largest clones hold around a third. Per the germline V gene, CDR1 is MNHEY and CDR2 is SVGAGI. This CDR3 contains 16 residues. V lost 6 bases and J lost 7, with 19 bases in between.

The sequence was obtained from a middle-aged woman with Graves' hyperthyroidism. Sequencing was done on a sample of blood. This chain joins TRBV6-5 and TRBJ1-6, with D uncertain. The CDR3 DNA sequence: TGTGCCAGCAGCCGAGACAAACCCACTTCGAATTCACCCCTCCACTTT. As protein: CASSRDKPTSNSPLHF.